One sample yielded the 16 T cell receptor beta chains listed below, sequenced in a study of blood T cell repertoires in COVID-19. Method: immunoSEQ multiplex PCR; TCRdb's copy keeps in-frame clones and lacks some. The table shows roughly 250,000 clones, with approximately 83% occurring only once. Sequences were obtained from PBMCs or T cells enriched from blood (not recorded which). Receptor source: a woman younger than 45 who had recovered from COVID-19.

This clone was seen just once. A junction end diverges from the germline sequence, so it may reflect a read error. The V call is TRBV5-1, the J call TRBJ1-6; TRBD1 matches 9 bases. This CDR3 region has 14 residues. From germline, CDR1 is SGHRS and CDR2 YFSETQ. The CDR3 here is CASSLGDRDSPLHF. The CDR3 DNA is TGCGCCAGCAGTTTGGGGGACAGGGATTCACCCCTCCACTTT.

As DNA, the CDR3 is TGTGCCAGCAGCCGTTACTCTAGCGGGATAGTAGATACGCAGTATTTT. This encodes CASSRYSSGIVDTQYF. This chain links TRBV3-1 (or the pseudogene TRBV3-2) with TRBJ2-3, with TRBD2 identical over 9 bases. V dropped 4 bases and J dropped 5; count of bases not matched to a gene: 10. CDR3 size: 16 residues. From germline, CDR1 is LGHDT and CDR2 YNNKEL (reference sequence).

The chain couples TRBV7-9 to TRBJ1-3, with D unresolved. The V gene lost 8 bases and the J gene lost 6 bases, with 14 bases spanning the gap. The CDR3 loop spans 13 amino acids. From germline, CDR1 is SEHNR and CDR2 FQNEAQ (reference sequence). CDR3 nucleotide sequence: TGTGCCAGCGTTAAGGGAGTGGAAAACACCATATATTTT. This encodes CASVKGVENTIYF.

This clone was observed a single time. The J gene is TRBJ1-3, the V gene TRBV19; D uncertain. CDR3 length: 16 amino acids. Trimming removed 2 bases at V and 2 bases at J, with 13 bases between. Germline V CDR1 and CDR2: LNHDA, SQIVND (reference sequence). CDR3 loop: CASSITASGAGNTIYF. The CDR3 DNA follows: TGTGCCAGTAGTATAACGGCGTCGGGAGCTGGAAACACCATATATTTT.

As to this clone: Other DNA sequences in this sample translate to the same CDR3. The chain recombines TRBV5-1 with TRBJ2-1, with 7 nucleotides matching TRBD1. V dropped 0 bases and J dropped 7; count of bases not matched to a gene: 4. The CDR3 consists of 14 residues. Germline CDR1 SGHRS, CDR2 YFSETQ. CDR3 nucleotide sequence: TGCGCCAGCAGCTTGGGACAGGGTTTTAATGAGCAGTTCTTC. It encodes CASSLGQGFNEQFF.

This rearrangement joins TRBV24-1 to TRBJ2-1; 9 bases match TRBD1. V shed 9 bases, J shed 0 bases, and the junction held 2 bases outside the gene matches. Germline V gene lookup returns CDR1 KGHDR and CDR2 SFDVKD. The CDR3 is made up of 14 amino acids. In nucleotides, the CDR3 is TGTGCCACCGAGGGACAGGGCTCCTACAATGAGCAGTTCTTC. It encodes CATEGQGSYNEQFF.

The rearrangement links TRBV25-1 to TRBJ2-5, with 12 nucleotides matching TRBD2. The CDR3 is made up of 18 amino acids. Per the germline V gene, CDR1 is MGHDK and CDR2 is SYGVNS. With V trimmed by 3 bases and J by 5 bases, 13 bases remained unmatched. The CDR3 region is CASSDRRTSGTPGETQYF. CDR3 in DNA: TGTGCCAGCAGTGATCGCCGGACTAGCGGGACTCCGGGGGAGACCCAGTACTTC.

The rearrangement uses TRBV18 and TRBJ1-1; 8 nucleotides match TRBD1. Germline-derived CDR1 and CDR2 are KGHSH and LQKENI. This CDR3 has 17 amino acids. V lost 0 bases, J lost 4 bases, and 10 bases stayed unmatched. CDR3: CASSPPSPGQGGTEAFF. Here the CDR3 DNA reads TGTGCCAGCTCACCACCGTCCCCCGGACAGGGCGGCACTGAAGCTTTCTTT. The full variable domain, completed using reference TRBV18 and TRBJ1-1, is NAGVMQNPRHLVRRRGQEARLRCSPMKGHSHVYWYRQLPEEGLKFMVYLQKENIIDESGMPKERFSAEFPKEGPSILRIQQVVRGDSAAYFCASSPPSPGQGGTEAFFGQGTRLTVV.

The chain has TRBV6-5 and TRBJ2-2; tentatively, D is TRBD2 (5 bases). Trimming took 0 bases from V and 3 from J, leaving 8 bases between them. The germline V gene encodes CDR1 MNHEY and CDR2 SVGAGI. The CDR3 runs 15 residues. The CDR3 region is CASSYSGSDTGELFF. Here the CDR3 DNA reads TGTGCCAGCAGTTACTCAGGGAGTGACACCGGGGAGCTGTTTTTT.

This rearrangement joins TRBV5-6 to TRBJ2-2; unclear D gene. The germline V gene has CDR1 SGHDT and CDR2 YYEEEE. The CDR3 consists of 13 residues. The V gene lost 4 bases and the J gene lost 6 bases, with 10 bases spanning the gap. The DNA of the CDR3 is TGTGCCAGCAGCCAAAACATCCCCGGGGAGCTGTTTTTT. Protein: CASSQNIPGELFF.

The rearrangement links TRBV28 to TRBJ2-1; D unclear. The germline gives CDR1 MDHEN, CDR2 SYDVKM. Trimming took off 6 bases at V and 3 bases at J, with 12 bases between the two ends. There are 14 residues in the CDR3. The CDR3 region has the DNA TGTGCCAGCAGGCCACTCGGGTACTACAATGAGCAGTTCTTC. It encodes CASRPLGYYNEQFF.

This chain's CDR3 is CASSVWAVTNEQFF. The CDR3 nucleotides read TGTGCCAGCAGTGTCTGGGCAGTAACCAATGAGCAGTTCTTC. The chain employs TRBV25-1 and TRBJ2-1, with no clear D. Deletions cut 4 bases from V and 6 bases from J, with 13 bases between. In germline, CDR1 is MGHDK, CDR2 SYGVNS. The CDR3 length is 14 residues.

This clone was recorded only once. The V and J genes are TRBV7-9 and TRBJ2-5; 9 bases align to TRBD2. V lost 5 bases and J lost 7; bases outside the gene matches: 14. CDR3 length equals 16 residues. Germline CDR1 and CDR2: SEHNR and FQNEAQ (reference sequence). The CDR3 protein is CASSPHGTSLVRTQYF. The CDR3 bases are TGTGCCAGCAGCCCCCATGGGACTAGCCTCGTGAGGACCCAGTACTTC. Full variable domain (rest looked up from reference TRBV7-9 and TRBJ2-5): DTGVSQNPRHKITKRGQNVTFRCDPISEHNRLYWYRQTLGQGPEFLTYFQNEAQLEKSRLLSDRFSAERPKGSFSTLEIQRTEQGDSAMYLCASSPHGTSLVRTQYFGPGTRLLVL.

V usage is TRBV19 and J usage is TRBJ2-5; tentatively, D is TRBD1 (5 bases). The ends were cut back, 7 bases at V and 5 bases at J, with 8 bases in the middle. This CDR3 is 11 amino acids long. CDR1 and CDR2 (germline): LNHDA, SQIVND (reference sequence). The CDR3 is CASNQGETQYF. The CDR3 DNA reads as TGTGCCAGTAATCAGGGTGAGACCCAGTACTTC. Looking up the rest from reference TRBV19 and TRBJ2-5 gives the full variable domain: DGGITQSPKYLFRKEGQNVTLSCEQNLNHDAMYWYRQDPGQGLRLIYYSQIVNDFQKGDIAEGYSVSREKKESFPLTVTSAQKNPTAFYLCASNQGETQYFGPGTRLLVL.

CDR3 in amino acids: CASSITPGGYSPLHF. DNA for the CDR3: TGTGCCAGTAGTATAACCCCGGGAGGGTATTCACCCCTCCACTTT. The rearrangement joins TRBV19 to TRBJ1-6; D not certain. The length of the CDR3 is 15 residues. The germline V gene has CDR1 LNHDA and CDR2 SQIVND (reference sequence). V dropped 2 bases and J dropped 8 bases, with 13 bases sitting between them.

The chain is built from TRBV11-1 and TRBJ1-2, with TRBD1 matching over 7 bases. The V gene's germline CDR1 is SGHAT and CDR2 FQDESV (reference sequence). The CDR3 covers 13 residues. The J segment lost 4 bases and the V segment lost 5 bases, leaving 4 bases of the junction unmatched. The CDR3 nucleotides read TGTGCCAGCAGCCGAAGACAGGGCTATGGCTACACCTTC. Translation gives CASSRRQGYGYTF.